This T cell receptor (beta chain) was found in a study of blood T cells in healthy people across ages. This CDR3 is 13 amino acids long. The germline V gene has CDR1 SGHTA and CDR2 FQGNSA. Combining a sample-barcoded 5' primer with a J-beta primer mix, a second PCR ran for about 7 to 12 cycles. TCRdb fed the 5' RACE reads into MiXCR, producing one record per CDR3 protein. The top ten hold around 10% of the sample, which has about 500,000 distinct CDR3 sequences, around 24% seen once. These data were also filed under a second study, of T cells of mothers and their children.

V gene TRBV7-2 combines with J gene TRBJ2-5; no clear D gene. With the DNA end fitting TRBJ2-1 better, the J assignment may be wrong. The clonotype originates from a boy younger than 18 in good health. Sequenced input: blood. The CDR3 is CASSLVANNEQFF. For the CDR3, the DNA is TGTGCCAGCAGCTTGGTGGCAAACAATGAGCAGTTCTTC.